This is a list of T cell receptor beta chains from one sample in a study of blood T cell repertoires in COVID-19. Profiling relied on immunoSEQ multiplex PCR, and the TCRdb table lists in-frame clones only, not all of them. The repertoire holds some 230,000 clones, roughly four fifths seen once, with 1.3% in the top ten. Sequenced material: PBMCs or T cells enriched from blood (not recorded which). The source is a woman between 40 and 50 years old with acute COVID-19. CDR3s include the opening cysteine and the closing phenylalanine or tryptophan. Each record gives: V gene, clone size, D gene, J gene, CDR3 DNA, CDR3 protein. D genes are given only for firm matches. Clone size is given for some rows only: seen once, a few or many times, or a class if the clone is expanded.

v_call: TRBV11-3; clone_size: -; d_call: TRBD1; j_call: TRBJ2-7; cdr3_nt: TGTGCCAGCAGCTTAGCGGACAGGGACGCTTCCTACGAGCAGTACTTC; cdr3_aa: CASSLADRDASYEQYF
v_call: TRBV6-5; clone_size: -; d_call: -; j_call: TRBJ1-1; cdr3_nt: TGTGCCAGCAGCCGCCGGGGAGGGAATACTGAAGCTTTCTTT; cdr3_aa: CASSRRGGNTEAFF
v_call: TRBV5-6; clone_size: -; d_call: TRBD2; j_call: TRBJ2-2; cdr3_nt: TGTGCCAGCAGCTTAAGGACTAGCGGGTTGAACACCGGGGAGCTGTTTTTT; cdr3_aa: CASSLRTSGLNTGELFF
v_call: TRBV6-5; clone_size: -; d_call: TRBD1; j_call: TRBJ1-2; cdr3_nt: TGTGCCAGCAGTTACGGGGACAGCTTTAACTATGGCTACACCTTC; cdr3_aa: CASSYGDSFNYGYTF
v_call: TRBV5-4; clone_size: -; d_call: -; j_call: TRBJ1-2; cdr3_nt: TGTGCCAGCAGGACCGGTGGACAGTACTATGGCTACACCTTC; cdr3_aa: CASRTGGQYYGYTF
v_call: TRBV30; clone_size: once; d_call: TRBD1; j_call: TRBJ1-2; cdr3_nt: TGTGCCTGGAGTGTCGGGACAGGGAACGGCTACACCTTC; cdr3_aa: CAWSVGTGNGYTF
v_call: TRBV10-1; clone_size: -; d_call: -; j_call: TRBJ2-1; cdr3_nt: TGCGCCAGCAGCCTGGGACTGTCCTACAATGAGCAGTTCTTC; cdr3_aa: CASSLGLSYNEQFF
v_call: TRBV30; clone_size: -; d_call: TRBD1; j_call: TRBJ1-1; cdr3_nt: TGTGCCTGGAAACCGACAGGGCAAGACACTGAAGCTTTCTTT; cdr3_aa: CAWKPTGQDTEAFF
v_call: TRBV10-3; clone_size: -; d_call: TRBD2; j_call: TRBJ2-2; cdr3_nt: TGTGCCATCCGGGGGCGGGGGGGCCCCGGGGAGCTGTTTTTT; cdr3_aa: CAIRGRGGPGELFF
v_call: TRBV3-1/TRBV3-2; clone_size: -; d_call: -; j_call: TRBJ2-4; cdr3_nt: TGTGCCAGCAGCCAACTCCTGGACAGCGGAGCCAAAAACATTCAGTACTTC; cdr3_aa: CASSQLLDSGAKNIQYF
v_call: TRBV4-2; clone_size: -; d_call: -; j_call: TRBJ2-1; cdr3_nt: TGTGCCAGCAGCCCCCTACCCCGGGCCCCCGGGGACAATGAGCAGTTCTTC; cdr3_aa: CASSPLPRAPGDNEQFF
v_call: TRBV9; clone_size: once; d_call: -; j_call: TRBJ1-5; cdr3_nt: TGTGCCAGCAGCGTAGGGGACTTCAATCAGCCCCAGCATTTT; cdr3_aa: CASSVGDFNQPQHF
v_call: TRBV28; clone_size: -; d_call: TRBD2; j_call: TRBJ2-4; cdr3_nt: TGTGCCAGCAGTTTAGGCGGGAGCGGGTCCAAAAACATTCAGTACTTC; cdr3_aa: CASSLGGSGSKNIQYF
v_call: TRBV9; clone_size: -; d_call: TRBD2; j_call: TRBJ2-1; cdr3_nt: TGTGCCAGCAGCGGTAGCGGGGGGGCCTACAATGAGCAGTTCTTC; cdr3_aa: CASSGSGGAYNEQFF
v_call: TRBV6-2/TRBV6-3; clone_size: once; d_call: -; j_call: TRBJ1-5; cdr3_nt: TGTGCCAGCAACCCCTCAGTGGGAGACAATCAGCCCCAGCATTTT; cdr3_aa: CASNPSVGDNQPQHF
v_call: TRBV5-5; clone_size: -; d_call: TRBD1; j_call: TRBJ1-1; cdr3_nt: TGTGCCAGCAGCAAAACCGGGACAGGGGACACTGAAGCTTTCTTT; cdr3_aa: CASSKTGTGDTEAFF
v_call: TRBV5-1; clone_size: -; d_call: TRBD2; j_call: TRBJ2-5; cdr3_nt: TGCGCCAGCAGGCGGGGGGATGAGGAGACCCAGTACTTC; cdr3_aa: CASRRGDEETQYF
v_call: TRBV7-8; clone_size: -; d_call: TRBD2; j_call: TRBJ2-7; cdr3_nt: TGTGCCAGCAGCTTAGAAACTAGCGCGATATTCTACGAGCAGTACTTC; cdr3_aa: CASSLETSAIFYEQYF